This T cell receptor beta chain emerged from a study of blood T cells in healthy people across ages. The CDR3 covers 18 residues. The V and J ends lost 1 base and 5 bases respectively, with 21 bases between them. In germline, CDR1 is SGHRS, CDR2 YFSETQ. Alongside a J-beta primer mix, a sample-barcoded 5' primer served in a second PCR lasting 7 to 11 cycles. TCRdb processed the 5' RACE reads anew with MiXCR; each CDR3 protein has one entry. The repertoire holds 650,000 to 700,000 distinct CDR3 sequences, over 40% seen once, with roughly 14% in the top ten. The rearrangement uses TRBV5-1 and TRBJ2-2; the D is unclear. Sequencing input: blood. This sequence was found in a woman older than 75 in good health. In nucleotides, the CDR3 is TGCGCCAGCAGCTTGAATTCAGCCGCAATGAGTAGGACCGGGGAGCTGTTTTTT. Amino acid sequence: CASSLNSAAMSRTGELFF.